One TCR beta chain is described in this entry. Alongside a J-beta primer mix, a sample-barcoded 5' primer served in a second PCR lasting about 7 to 11 cycles. No fewer than 3 million CDR3-containing paired-end reads came from each sample. From the 5' RACE reads, TCRdb called clonotypes with MiXCR, one entry per CDR3 protein. The sample shows about 680,000 distinct CDR3 sequences, roughly 49% of them seen only once. The germline CDR1 and CDR2 sequences are LGHNA and YSLEER. V trimming: 4 bases; J trimming: 6 bases; junction bases outside the gene matches: 7. The CDR3 length is 14 residues. This sample is part of a study of blood T cells in healthy people across ages. Healthy Caucasian individuals from Russia aged roughly 6 to 90 were enrolled as donors. Every sample gave at least 6 micrograms of total RNA when it was extracted.

The TCR was taken from a woman in her sixties or seventies in good health. What was sequenced was blood. J is TRBJ1-1 and V is TRBV4-3, with TRBD1 matching over 8 bases. The CDR3 DNA is TGCGCCAGCAGCCCCCGACAGGGGAGGTCTGAAGCTTTCTTT. This codes for CASSPRQGRSEAFF.